Listed here is a single T cell receptor beta chain. Its antigen is unidentified. This record comes from a study of cytomegalovirus exposure and HLA in healthy donors. Study as a whole: Inside one of the first data releases sat about 91 million unique TCRs taken from HLA-typed donors. Ancestry clustering placed around four fifths of approximately 420 genotyped donors in the Caucasian-associated cluster.

The V gene lost 0 bases and the J gene lost 4 bases, with 7 bases spanning the gap. Germline CDR1 is SGHRS and CDR2 is YFSETQ. CDR3 length: 13 residues. Study outcomes and limitations: 164 TCR beta chains were listed as cytomegalovirus-associated. According to a later analysis, donors in an Asian-associated ancestry cluster reportedly had fewer N-insertions than the roughly 670-donor mean.

The PCR made use of 60 Vbeta and 13 Jbeta primers. Using immunoSEQ multiplex PCR, the repertoire was profiled, and TCRdb retains in-frame clones only, with some absent. The sample holds some 160,000 clones; approximately 84% are singletons and the top ten take approximately 1.3%. Sequenced sample: PBMCs. The J gene is TRBJ1-2, the V gene TRBV5-1; D is undetermined. This clonotype originated in a man aged 50-60 years in good health and CMV-seropositive. The CDR3 spells CASSLGGSYGYTF. Here the CDR3 DNA reads TGCGCCAGCAGCTTGGGCGGGTCCTATGGCTACACCTTC.